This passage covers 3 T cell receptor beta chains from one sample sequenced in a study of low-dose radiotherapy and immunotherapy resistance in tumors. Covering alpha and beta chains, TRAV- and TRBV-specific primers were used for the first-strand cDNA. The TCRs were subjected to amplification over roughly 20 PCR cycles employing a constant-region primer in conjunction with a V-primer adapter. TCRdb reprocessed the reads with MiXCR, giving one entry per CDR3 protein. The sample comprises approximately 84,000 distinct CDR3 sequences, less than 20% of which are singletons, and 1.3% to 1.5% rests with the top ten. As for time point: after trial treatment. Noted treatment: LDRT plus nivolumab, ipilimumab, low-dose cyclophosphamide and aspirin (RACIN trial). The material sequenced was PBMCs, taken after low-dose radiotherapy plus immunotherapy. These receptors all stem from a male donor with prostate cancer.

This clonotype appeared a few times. CDR3 bases: TGTGCCAGCAGCGTAGCTCCGAGTCAGCCCCAGCATTTT. The encoded protein is CASSVAPSQPQHF. The chain joins TRBV9 to TRBJ1-5; D gene ambiguous. Trimming took off 0 bases at V and 6 bases at J, with 7 bases between the two ends. The germline V gene has CDR1 SGDLS and CDR2 YYNGEE. The CDR3 is made up of 13 amino acids. The whole variable domain, remainder taken from reference TRBV9 and TRBJ1-5, is DSGVTQTPKHLITATGQRVTLRCSPRSGDLSVYWYQQSLDQGLQFLIQYYNGEERAKGNILERFSAQQFPDLHSELNLSSLELGDSALYFCASSVAPSQPQHFGDGTRLSIL.

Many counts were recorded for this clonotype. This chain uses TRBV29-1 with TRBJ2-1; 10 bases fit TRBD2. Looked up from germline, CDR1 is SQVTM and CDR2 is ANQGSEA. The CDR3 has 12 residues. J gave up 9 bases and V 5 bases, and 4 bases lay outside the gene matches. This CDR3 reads CSVILAGAEQFF. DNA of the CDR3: TGCAGCGTTATCCTAGCGGGAGCTGAGCAGTTCTTC.

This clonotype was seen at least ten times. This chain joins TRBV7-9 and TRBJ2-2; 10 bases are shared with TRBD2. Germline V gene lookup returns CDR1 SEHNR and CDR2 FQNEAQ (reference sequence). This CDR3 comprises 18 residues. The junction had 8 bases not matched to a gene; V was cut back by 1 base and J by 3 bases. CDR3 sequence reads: CASSLVASGGSYTGELFF. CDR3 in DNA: TGTGCCAGCAGCTTAGTCGCTAGCGGGGGATCGTACACCGGGGAGCTGTTTTTT.